Below are 21 T cell receptor beta chains sequenced from a single sample in a study of vaccination and CD4 T cells after COVID-19. Treatment noted: roughly 11-day PBMC culture with coronavirus spike peptide pools or control peptides (ViraFEST assay). Their specific antigens are unknown. Cultured CD4+ T-cell DNA underwent Oncomine TCR Beta short-read sequencing. TCRdb ran MiXCR on the PCR reads and lists one entry per CDR3 protein. This sample has about 23,000 distinct CDR3 sequences, with around two thirds found just once. Material: CD4+ T cells from blood, cultured in vitro, obtained after SARS-CoV-2 vaccination. These receptors all stem from a human donor who received a COVID-19 vaccine.

The chain is built from TRBV7-2 and TRBJ2-2; 9 positions agree with TRBD2. The germline CDR1 and CDR2 sequences are SGHTA and FQGNSA. J was trimmed by 1 base and V by 8 bases; bases with no gene match: 8. CDR3 length: 16 residues. This CDR3 is CASRGASGENTGELFF. The CDR3 DNA is TGTGCCAGCCGAGGAGCTAGCGGGGAGAACACCGGGGAGCTGTTTTTT.

The chain carries TRBV18 and TRBJ1-5; TRBD1 aligns across 8 bases. The V segment lost 4 bases and the J segment 7 bases; nucleotides outside the gene matches: 12. CDR3 length: 16 amino acids. Germline assignment: CDR1 KGHSH and CDR2 LQKENI. In DNA, the CDR3 is TGTGCCAGCTCACTATCGGACAGGGAAGCGGCACAGCCCCAGCATTTT. Translating gives CASSLSDREAAQPQHF.

This clonotype occurred a few times. The gene calls are TRBV7-2 and TRBJ2-5, with D possibly matching TRBD2 (5 bases). Germline CDR1 and CDR2: SGHTA and FQGNSA. The CDR3 sequence is 14 residues long. V was pared by 5 bases and J by 1 base, with 11 bases between. CDR3 protein: CASSASRVQETQYF. The CDR3, as DNA: TGTGCCAGCAGCGCCTCGAGGGTCCAAGAGACCCAGTACTTC.

This chain joins TRBV7-2 and TRBJ1-2; D unclear. CDR3 length: 12 amino acids. Per germline, CDR1 SGHTA and CDR2 FQGNSA. Trimming removed 3 bases from V and 4 bases from J, with 6 bases in between. CDR3 residues: CASSFGIYGYTF. CDR3 in DNA: TGTGCCAGCAGCTTCGGGATCTATGGCTACACCTTC.

The chain uses TRBV2 and TRBJ1-3, with 7 bases lining up with TRBD1. Germline V CDR1 and CDR2: SNHLY, FYNNEI. With V trimmed by 7 bases and J by 4 bases, 4 bases remained unmatched. The CDR3 totals 13 residues. The CDR3 loop is CASTADRGNTIYF. The CDR3 nucleotides are TGTGCCAGCACTGCGGACAGGGGAAACACCATATATTTT.

The chain carries TRBV25-1 and TRBJ1-2, with TRBD1 matching over 7 bases. Losses at the gene ends were 1 base for V and 8 bases for J; bases not matched to a gene: 7. This CDR3 has 14 residues. Germline CDR1 is MGHDK and CDR2 is SYGVNS. Here the CDR3 reads CASSEFSGGGGYTF. The DNA for the CDR3 is TGTGCCAGCAGTGAATTCTCTGGAGGGGGCGGCTACACCTTC.

The genes are TRBV20-1 and TRBJ2-3; 10 positions match TRBD2. The CDR3 extends over 13 amino acids. Germline V CDR1 and CDR2: DFQATT, SNEGSKA (reference sequence). V lost 4 bases to trimming and J lost 5 bases; unmatched junction nucleotides: 3. CDR3 in DNA: TGCAGTGCTATTCTAGCGGGGGTAGATACGCAGTATTTT. Translating it yields CSAILAGVDTQYF.

This chain uses TRBV19 with TRBJ2-7; perhaps TRBD2 as D (6 bases). Germline V gene data show CDR1 as LNHDA and CDR2 as SQIVND (reference sequence). The CDR3 extends over 13 amino acids. Trimming took 2 bases from V and 3 from J, leaving 8 bases between them. The CDR3 reads CASSIPGSYEQYF. The CDR3 nucleotides are TGTGCCAGTAGTATACCCGGGAGCTACGAGCAGTACTTC.

Only one count was recorded for this clonotype. The rearrangement joins TRBV30 to TRBJ2-5, with TRBD1 matching over 8 bases. The CDR3 extends over 13 amino acids. The V gene's germline CDR1 is GTSNPN and CDR2 SVGIG (reference sequence). Trimming took 5 bases from V and 2 from J; bases not matched to a gene: 4. The CDR3 nucleotides read TGTGCCTGGGGGGGACAGGCGCAAGAGACCCAGTACTTC. This sequence encodes CAWGGQAQETQYF.

This sequence joins TRBV12-3 or TRBV12-4 and TRBJ1-4; D is possibly TRBD1 (5 bases). The length of the CDR3 is 15 residues. Trimming removed 6 bases from V and 0 bases from J, with 11 bases in between. The CDR3 loop reads CASSLGVATNEKLFF. The DNA of the CDR3 is TGTGCCAGCAGCCTAGGGGTTGCAACTAATGAAAAACTGTTTTTT.

The V and J genes are TRBV2 and TRBJ2-3; D is unclear. CDR1 and CDR2 from the germline V gene are SNHLY and FYNNEI. The germline V and J ends were trimmed by 3 bases and 6 bases, with 13 bases remaining between them. This CDR3 is built from 14 residues. The CDR3 DNA is TGTGCCAGCAGTGAGGCAGACCGCCAGGATACGCAGTATTTT. Translated, it gives CASSEADRQDTQYF.

The rearrangement uses TRBV5-1 and TRBJ1-2; 8 nucleotides line up with TRBD1. This CDR3 comprises 15 residues. Per the germline V gene, CDR1 is SGHRS and CDR2 is YFSETQ. With V trimmed by 5 bases and J by 3 bases, 9 bases remained unmatched. The CDR3 DNA reads as TGCGCCAGCAGGCTTAACGAGGGACAGGACTATGGCTACACCTTC. Translating it yields CASRLNEGQDYGYTF.

V usage is TRBV6-1 and J usage is TRBJ2-2, with 8 bases aligning to TRBD2. V lost 6 bases to trimming and J lost 4 bases; unmatched junction nucleotides: 10. The CDR3 length is 16 residues. Per germline, CDR1 MNHNS and CDR2 SASEGT. The CDR3 protein is CASRNAGGRGTGELFF. The CDR3 DNA sequence: TGTGCCAGCAGAAATGCGGGGGGCCGCGGCACCGGGGAGCTGTTTTTT.

This clonotype was seen only a few times. The gene calls are TRBV30 and TRBJ1-6, with 7 bases fitting TRBD1. Germline loops: CDR1 GTSNPN, CDR2 SVGIG (reference sequence). There are 15 residues in the CDR3. After removal of 7 bases from V and 6 bases from J, the junction contained 12 bases not matched to a gene. The CDR3 protein is CASTPTGNFNSPLHF. In DNA, the CDR3 is TGTGCCTCGACACCGACAGGGAATTTTAATTCACCCCTCCACTTT.

The chain uses TRBV25-1 and TRBJ2-3, with D possibly matching TRBD1 (6 bases). Germline assignment: CDR1 MGHDK and CDR2 SYGVNS. V lost 3 bases, J lost 0 bases, and 19 bases lay in between. The CDR3 has 18 residues. For the CDR3, the DNA is TGTGCCAGCAGTGATCGACGCAGGGGCACCCCTAGCACAGATACGCAGTATTTT. This sequence encodes CASSDRRRGTPSTDTQYF.

V and J are TRBV7-8 and TRBJ2-6; unclear D gene. CDR1 is SGHVS and CDR2 is FQNEAQ in the germline V gene. V dropped 0 bases and J dropped 0 bases, with 3 bases sitting between them. The length of the CDR3 is 15 residues. CDR3 DNA: TGTGCCAGCAGCTTAGCCCACTCTGGGGCCAACGTCCTGACTTTC. It encodes CASSLAHSGANVLTF. Complete variable domain (other parts from reference TRBV7-8 and TRBJ2-6): GAGVSQSPRYKVAKRGQDVALRCDPISGHVSLFWYQQALGQGPEFLTYFQNEAQLDKSGLPSDRFFAERPEGSVSTLKIQRTQQEDSAVYLCASSLAHSGANVLTFGAGSRLTVL.

V is TRBV7-8 and J is TRBJ2-2, with D possibly TRBD1 on 5 matching bases. The germline V gene encodes CDR1 SGHVS and CDR2 FQNEAQ. V was trimmed by 5 bases and J by 3 bases, leaving 16 bases between them. The CDR3 is 16 residues long. The CDR3 loop is CASSISTVMDTGELFF. CDR3 bases: TGTGCCAGCAGCATCTCGACAGTAATGGACACCGGGGAGCTGTTTTTT.

The chain joins TRBV11-2 to TRBJ2-7; D tentatively fits TRBD1 or TRBD2 (6 bases each). Trimming took 1 base from V and 1 from J, leaving 11 bases between them. Per germline, CDR1 SGHAT and CDR2 FQNNGV. This CDR3 comprises 15 residues. The CDR3 bases are TGTGCCAGCAGCTTAGCGGGGGCCCTGTCCTACGAGCAGTACTTC. It translates to CASSLAGALSYEQYF. Variable domain in full (rest from reference TRBV11-2 and TRBJ2-7): EAGVAQSPRYKIIEKRQSVAFWCNPISGHATLYWYQQILGQGPKLLIQFQNNGVVDDSQLPKDRFSAERLKGVDSTLKIQPAKLEDSAVYLCASSLAGALSYEQYFGPGTRLTVT.

The count of this clonotype is one. The CDR3 loop is CASRLEGPPLGGYTF. CDR3 DNA: TGTGCCAGCAGGCTGGAGGGGCCCCCCTTAGGTGGCTACACCTTC. This sequence joins TRBV6-1 and TRBJ1-2; D perhaps matches TRBD1 (5 bases). V lost 6 bases to trimming and J lost 7 bases, with 21 bases between them. Germline V lookup: CDR1 MNHNS, CDR2 SASEGT. This CDR3 region has 15 residues.

The chain uses TRBV14 and TRBJ2-2; no clear D gene. Germline V gene data show CDR1 as SGHDN and CDR2 as FVKESK. This CDR3 is built from 15 residues. Trimming took 0 bases from V and 2 from J, leaving 7 bases between them. The DNA of the CDR3 is TGTGCCAGCAGCCAAGATGCAGGAAACACCGGGGAGCTGTTTTTT. Its protein product is CASSQDAGNTGELFF.

This rearrangement joins TRBV6-5 to TRBJ1-6; D is uncertain. The CDR3 is made up of 18 amino acids. V was clipped by 0 bases and J by 2 bases, with 14 bases between them. Looked up from germline, CDR1 is MNHEY and CDR2 is SVGAGI. As DNA, the CDR3 is TGTGCCAGCAGTTACTCGTCAACGGGGAGCCCCTATAATTCACCCCTCCACTTT. Its protein product is CASSYSSTGSPYNSPLHF.